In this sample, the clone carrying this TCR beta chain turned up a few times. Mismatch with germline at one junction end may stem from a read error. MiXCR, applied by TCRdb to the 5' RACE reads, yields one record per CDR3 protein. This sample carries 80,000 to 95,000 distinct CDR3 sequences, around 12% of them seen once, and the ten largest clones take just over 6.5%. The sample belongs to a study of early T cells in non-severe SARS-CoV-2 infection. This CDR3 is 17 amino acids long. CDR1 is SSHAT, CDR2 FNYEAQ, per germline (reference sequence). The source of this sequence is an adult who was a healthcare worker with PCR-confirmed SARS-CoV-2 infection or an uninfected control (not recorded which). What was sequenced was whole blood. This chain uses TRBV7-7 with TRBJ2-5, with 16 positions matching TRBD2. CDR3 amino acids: CASSSLGLAGGEETQYF. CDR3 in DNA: TGTGCTAGCAGCTCCCTGGGACTAGCGGGAGGGGAGGAGACCCAGTACTTC.